These T cell receptor beta chains were read from a single sample in a study of blood T cell repertoires in COVID-19. Data came from immunoSEQ multiplex PCR; TCRdb stores just in-frame clones and leaves some out. This table has about 30,000 clones, approximately 67% appearing once. The specimen was peripheral blood. Receptors were obtained from a human donor in a cohort sampled during active COVID-19. The CDR3 runs from the conserved cysteine through the conserved F or W. The D gene is left open where the match is weak. Clone size appears in some rows only: once, few, many, or a class for an expanded clone.

j_call d_call v_call clone_size cdr3_aa cdr3_nt
TRBJ1-6 TRBD1 TRBV27 once CASSLGQGDNSPLHF TGTGCCAGCAGTTTAGGACAGGGGGATAATTCACCCCTCCACTTT
TRBJ1-1 . TRBV11-3 . CASSTSGIRDTEAFF TGTGCCAGCAGCACCTCAGGGATTAGGGACACTGAAGCTTTCTTT
TRBJ1-2 . TRBV10-3 few CAISESRGYSYTF TGTGCCATCAGTGAGTCGCGGGGATACAGCTACACCTTC
TRBJ1-1 TRBD1 TRBV2 . CASSPGGLLTFF TGTGCCAGCAGTCCAGGGGGTCTCTTGACTTTCTTT
TRBJ1-1 . TRBV4-3 . CASSQYEGEAEAFF TGCGCCAGCAGCCAGTACGAAGGGGAGGCTGAAGCTTTCTTT
TRBJ1-5 TRBD1 TRBV6-6 . CASSDDRADQPQHF TGTGCCAGCAGTGACGACAGGGCGGACCAGCCCCAGCATTTT
TRBJ2-3 TRBD2 TRBV7-6 . CASSKLAGTDTQYF TGTGCCAGCAGCAAACTAGCGGGCACAGATACGCAGTATTTT
TRBJ2-4 TRBD1 TRBV19 . CASSIKPQGAYIQYF TGTGCCAGTAGTATAAAACCACAGGGGGCGTACATTCAGTACTTC
TRBJ2-1 TRBD2 TRBV5-1 few CASSQLPGTSGAGSYNEQFF TGCGCCAGCAGCCAACTTCCCGGGACTAGCGGGGCGGGCTCCTACAATGAGCAGTTCTTC
TRBJ2-1 TRBD2 TRBV28 . CASSSPYGTSGDNEQFF TGTGCCAGCAGTTCCCCTTATGGGACTAGCGGCGACAATGAGCAGTTCTTC
TRBJ2-2 TRBD1 TRBV3-1/TRBV3-2 . CASSQGQGVTGELFF TGTGCCAGCAGCCAAGGACAGGGTGTCACCGGGGAGCTGTTTTTT
TRBJ2-3 TRBD2 TRBV7-6 few CASSFGLAADTQYF TGTGCCAGCAGCTTCGGACTAGCGGCAGATACGCAGTATTTT
TRBJ2-1 TRBD2 TRBV11-2 . CASSVTSGGAVEQFF TGTGCCAGCAGCGTGACTAGCGGGGGGGCAGTTGAGCAGTTCTTC
TRBJ2-2 TRBD1 TRBV12-5 . CASGTGQGAAGGELFF TGTGCTAGTGGTACAGGACAGGGGGCTGCTGGCGGGGAGCTGTTTTTT
TRBJ2-3 TRBD2 TRBV20-1 . CSASPRGLAIRTDTQYF TGCAGTGCTAGTCCCCGGGGACTAGCGATTAGGACAGATACGCAGTATTTT
TRBJ2-1 . TRBV21-1 . CASSKLGQGNNEQFF TGTGCCAGCAGCAAACTGGGACAGGGGAACAATGAGCAGTTCTTC
TRBJ2-2 . TRBV7-2 . CASSPNRVAGELFF TGTGCCAGCAGTCCAAACAGGGTCGCCGGGGAGCTGTTTTTT
TRBJ2-5 TRBD1 TRBV7-7 . CASSYTGTGQETQYF TGTGCCAGCAGCTATACCGGGACAGGGCAAGAGACCCAGTACTTC
TRBJ2-7 . TRBV3-1/TRBV3-2 . CASSQERGGLSYEQYF TGTGCCAGCAGCCAAGAGCGGGGAGGACTCTCCTACGAGCAGTACTTC
TRBJ2-3 TRBD2 TRBV11-3 . CASSSLLAGGRTDTQYF TGTGCCAGCAGCTCCTTACTAGCGGGGGGCCGCACAGATACGCAGTATTTT
TRBJ2-3 . TRBV3-1/TRBV3-2 . CASSQDSGLARADTQYF TGTGCCAGCAGCCAAGATTCTGGTCTAGCGAGGGCAGATACGCAGTATTTT
TRBJ1-5 TRBD1 TRBV19 . CASIPDRAGNQPQHF TGTGCCAGTATTCCGGACAGGGCGGGCAATCAGCCCCAGCATTTT
TRBJ2-6 . TRBV10-3 . CAITSNDNVLTF TGTGCCATCACCTCTAACGACAACGTCCTGACTTTC
TRBJ2-1 TRBD2 TRBV4-1 few CASSQRGGGPNEQFF TGCGCCAGCAGCCAACGGGGCGGGGGGCCCAATGAGCAGTTCTTC
TRBJ2-7 TRBD2 TRBV2 . CASSDGAGGPSSYEQYF TGTGCCAGCAGTGATGGTGCGGGAGGGCCGAGCTCCTACGAGCAGTACTTC
TRBJ2-5 TRBD2 TRBV9 . CASSVSGGQETQYF TGTGCCAGCAGCGTGAGCGGGGGGCAAGAGACCCAGTACTTC
TRBJ2-1 TRBD2 TRBV7-2 few CASSPSGDSEQFF TGTGCCAGCAGCCCAAGCGGGGACTCGGAGCAGTTCTTC
TRBJ2-1 TRBD1 TRBV24-1 . CATSRDRGFDEQFF TGTGCCACCAGTCGGGACAGGGGTTTCGATGAGCAGTTCTTC
TRBJ1-5 . TRBV3-1/TRBV3-2 . CASSQDGPGRDQPQHF TGTGCCAGCAGCCAAGATGGACCGGGGAGGGATCAGCCCCAGCATTTT
TRBJ2-6 . TRBV28 . CASSFAGSGANVLTF TGTGCCAGCAGTTTCGCGGGCTCTGGGGCCAACGTCCTGACTTTC
TRBJ2-7 . TRBV12-3/TRBV12-4 . CASSLAGGGEQYF TGTGCCAGCAGTTTAGCGGGAGGCGGGGAGCAGTACTTC
TRBJ1-5 TRBD1 TRBV19 few CASRKTGSGNQPQHF TGTGCCAGTAGGAAGACAGGGTCAGGCAATCAGCCCCAGCATTTT
TRBJ2-3 . TRBV7-9 once CASSFGSGSGTDTQYF TGTGCCAGCAGCTTTGGGTCAGGTTCGGGCACAGATACGCAGTATTTT
TRBJ1-1 . TRBV5-1 few CASSFRGMENTEAFF TGCGCCAGCAGCTTCCGGGGGATGGAGAACACTGAAGCTTTCTTT
TRBJ2-7 . TRBV30 . CAWNPRDSYEQYF TGTGCCTGGAATCCCCGGGACTCCTACGAGCAGTACTTC
TRBJ2-3 TRBD2 TRBV4-1 . CASSLRGGGTDTQYF TGCGCCAGCAGCTTGCGCGGGGGGGGCACAGATACGCAGTATTTT
TRBJ1-1 . TRBV6-2/TRBV6-3 . CASSHNGQRTTEAFF TGTGCCAGCAGTCACAACGGACAGAGAACGACTGAAGCTTTCTTT